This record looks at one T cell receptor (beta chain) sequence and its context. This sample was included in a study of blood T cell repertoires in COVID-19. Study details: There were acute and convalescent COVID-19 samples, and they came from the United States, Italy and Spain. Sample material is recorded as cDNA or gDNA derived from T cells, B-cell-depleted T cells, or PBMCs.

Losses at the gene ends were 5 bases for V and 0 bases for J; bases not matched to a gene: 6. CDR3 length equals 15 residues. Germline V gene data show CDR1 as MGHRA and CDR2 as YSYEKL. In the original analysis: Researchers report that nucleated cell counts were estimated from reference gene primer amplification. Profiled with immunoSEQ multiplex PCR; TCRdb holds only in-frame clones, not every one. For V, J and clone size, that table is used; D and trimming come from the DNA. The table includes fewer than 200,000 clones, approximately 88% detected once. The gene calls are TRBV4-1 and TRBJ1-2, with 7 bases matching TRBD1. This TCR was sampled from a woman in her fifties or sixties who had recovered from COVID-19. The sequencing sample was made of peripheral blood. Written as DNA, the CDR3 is TGCGCCAGCAGCTCCCGACAGGGACCTAACTATGGCTACACCTTC. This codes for CASSSRQGPNYGYTF.